The T cell receptor (beta chain) described here comes from a study of T cell changes during pregnancy in multiple sclerosis. V lost 1 base, J lost 4 bases, and 8 bases lay in between. Germline V gene sequence: CDR1 SNHLY, CDR2 FYNNEI. The CDR3 is 15 amino acids. Sequencing was performed with immunoSEQ multiplex PCR; in TCRdb, only in-frame clones are kept and a portion is missing. The data hold some 30,000 clones, with 90% observed a single time. V gene TRBV2 combines with J gene TRBJ2-6; the D gene is possibly TRBD1 (6 bases). Sequences were derived from CD8+ T cells from peripheral blood mononuclear cells, sampled in the second trimester of pregnancy. The TCR sequence derives from a female donor with multiple sclerosis, enrolled in a pregnancy study. In DNA form, the CDR3 reads TGTGCCAGCAGTGAAGGGACAGCCGGGGCCAACGTCCTGACTTTC. It is translated as CASSEGTAGANVLTF.